Following are 8 T cell receptor beta chains from one sample sequenced in a study of cytomegalovirus exposure and HLA in healthy donors. The study ran its PCR with 60 Vbeta and 13 Jbeta primers. Using immunoSEQ multiplex PCR, the repertoire was profiled, and TCRdb retains in-frame clones only, with some absent. The data hold approximately 89,000 clones, with around 84% observed a single time. Sequencing was done on a sample of PBMCs. These receptors were taken from a man in his forties in good health and CMV-seropositive.

Points on this clone: The sample has other DNA sequences that encode this CDR3 too. CDR3 loop: CASSTGQYGYTF. CDR3 in DNA: TGTGCCAGTAGTACCGGACAGTATGGCTACACCTTC. The V and J genes are TRBV19 and TRBJ1-2, with D tentatively TRBD1 (6 bases). The CDR3 extends over 12 amino acids. The V end lost 4 bases, the J end lost 5 bases, and 8 bases lay between the germline ends. Looked up from germline, CDR1 is LNHDA and CDR2 is SQIVND (reference sequence). Based on the CDR3 plus reference TRBV19 and TRBJ1-2, the full variable domain is DGGITQSPKYLFRKEGQNVTLSCEQNLNHDAMYWYRQDPGQGLRLIYYSQIVNDFQKGDIAEGYSVSREKKESFPLTVTSAQKNPTAFYLCASSTGQYGYTFGSGTRLTVV.

There are a few counts of this clone. V usage is TRBV6-6 and J usage is TRBJ1-2; D is perhaps TRBD1 (6 bases). Between the trimmed V and J ends, which lost 2 bases and 3 bases, there was a span of 10 bases. The CDR3 sequence is 14 residues long. Germline V gene sequence: CDR1 MNHNY, CDR2 SVGAGI (reference sequence). The CDR3 reads CASSYQDRYYGYTF. In DNA, the CDR3 is TGTGCCAGCAGTTACCAAGACAGGTACTATGGCTACACCTTC.

The rearrangement links TRBV5-4 to TRBJ2-5; the match to TRBD2 covers 9 bases. Trimming took 8 bases from V and 5 from J; bases not matched to a gene: 10. Germline loops: CDR1 SGHNT, CDR2 YYREEE (reference sequence). The CDR3 is 14 amino acids. DNA for the CDR3: TGTGCCAGTTGGGGGGCGGGAGGGCCGGAGACCCAGTACTTC. The encoded protein is CASWGAGGPETQYF.

The chain combines TRBV10-2 with TRBJ2-7; no firm D call. The CDR3 totals 11 residues. Trimming removed 5 bases from V and 2 bases from J, with 4 bases in between. Germline V gene lookup returns CDR1 WSHSY and CDR2 SAAADI. CDR3 in DNA: TGCGCCAGCAGTCTTGCCTACGAGCAGTACTTC. It specifies CASSLAYEQYF.

This clone has only a few counts. The genes are TRBV18 and TRBJ2-1, with a tentative D call TRBD2 (6 bases). This CDR3 spans 13 amino acids. V lost 2 bases and J 7 bases, leaving 9 bases between the germline ends. Germline CDR1 is KGHSH and CDR2 is LQKENI. CDR3 in amino acids: CASSPSGGNEQFF. The CDR3 DNA reads as TGTGCCAGCTCACCATCCGGGGGTAATGAGCAGTTCTTC.

V usage is TRBV25-1 and J usage is TRBJ2-1; TRBD2 aligns across 13 bases. This CDR3 is built from 15 residues. After removal of 6 bases from V and 7 bases from J, the junction contained 6 bases not matched to a gene. CDR1 is MGHDK, CDR2 SYGVNS, per germline. This CDR3 reads CASRESLAGGNEQFF. As DNA, the CDR3 is TGTGCCAGCAGGGAGTCACTAGCGGGAGGGAATGAGCAGTTCTTC.

Comments on this clone: Mismatch with germline at one junction end may stem from a read error. V gene TRBV7-9 combines with J gene TRBJ1-4; a weak D match, TRBD1 (5 bases). The CDR3 has 16 residues. CDR1 is SEHNR, CDR2 FQNEAQ, per germline (reference sequence). DNA for the CDR3: TGTTCCAGCAGCTTAGGCACAGGTGCAACTAATGAAAAACTGTTTTTT. Its protein is CSSSLGTGATNEKLFF. The full variable domain, its missing parts supplied by reference TRBV7-9 and TRBJ1-4, is DTGVSQNPRHKITKRGQNVTFRCDPISEHNRLYWYRQTLGQGPEFLTYFQNEAQLEKSRLLSDRFSAERPKGSFSTLEIQRTEQGDSAMYLCSSSLGTGATNEKLFFGSGTQLSVL.

CDR3 nucleotides: TGTGCCAGCAGTGCCGCGGGACTAGCGGAGCAGTTCTTC. It is translated as CASSAAGLAEQFF. The chain is built from TRBV6-1 and TRBJ2-1, with 10 bases fitting TRBD2. Germline V gives CDR1 MNHNS, CDR2 SASEGT. The J segment lost 10 bases and the V segment lost 4 bases, leaving 4 bases of the junction unmatched. The CDR3 totals 13 residues.